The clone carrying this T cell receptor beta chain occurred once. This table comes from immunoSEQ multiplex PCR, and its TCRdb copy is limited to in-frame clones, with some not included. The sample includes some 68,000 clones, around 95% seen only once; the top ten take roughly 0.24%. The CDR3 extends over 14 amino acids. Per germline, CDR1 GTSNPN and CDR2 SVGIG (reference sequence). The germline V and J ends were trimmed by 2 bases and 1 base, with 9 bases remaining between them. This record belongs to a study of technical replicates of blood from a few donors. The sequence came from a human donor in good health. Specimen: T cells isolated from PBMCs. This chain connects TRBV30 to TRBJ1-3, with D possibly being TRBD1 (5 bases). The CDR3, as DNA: TGTGCCTGGAGTACAGGTGTTTCTGGAAACACCATATATTTT. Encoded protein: CAWSTGVSGNTIYF. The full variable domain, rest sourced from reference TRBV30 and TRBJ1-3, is SQTIHQWPATLVQPVGSPLSLECTVEGTSNPNLYWYRQAAGRGLQLLFYSVGIGQISSEVPQNLSASRPQDRQFILSSKKLLLSDSGFYLCAWSTGVSGNTIYFGEGSWLTVV.